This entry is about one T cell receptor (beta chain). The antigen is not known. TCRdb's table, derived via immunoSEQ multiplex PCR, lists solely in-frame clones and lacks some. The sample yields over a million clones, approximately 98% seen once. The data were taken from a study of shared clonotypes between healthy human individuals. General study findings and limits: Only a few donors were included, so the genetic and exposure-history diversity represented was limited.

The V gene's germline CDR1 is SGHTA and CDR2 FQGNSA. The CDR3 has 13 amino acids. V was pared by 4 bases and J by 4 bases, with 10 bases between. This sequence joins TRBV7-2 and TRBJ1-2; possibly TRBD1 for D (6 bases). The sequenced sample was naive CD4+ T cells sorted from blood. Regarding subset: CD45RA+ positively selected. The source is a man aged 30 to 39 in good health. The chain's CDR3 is CASSSRTAYGYTF. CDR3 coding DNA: TGTGCCAGCAGCTCAAGGACAGCCTATGGCTACACCTTC.